This TCR beta chain was recovered during a study of glioma-infiltrating T cells. The iRepertoire nested amplicon-rescue multiplex PCR amplified TCR alpha and beta CDR3s from RNA. MiXCR, run by TCRdb on the multiplex PCR reads, gives a single entry per CDR3 protein. The sample has about 410,000 distinct CDR3 sequences; 41% are singletons. A word on this clonotype: The junction and the germline gene differ at one end; a read error may be behind it.

CDR1 is LNHNV, CDR2 YYDKDF, per germline (reference sequence). The CDR3 totals 17 residues. The clonotype originates from a human donor with low-grade glioma or glioblastoma, undergoing nonglioma brain surgery, or in good health (not recorded which). The sample taken for sequencing was glioma tissue, nonneoplastic brain tissue, or PBMCs (not recorded which). V usage is TRBV15 and J usage is TRBJ1-6, with D perhaps TRBD1 (5 bases). Here the CDR3 reads CATSRDPPGHQNSHLHF. The CDR3 DNA reads TGTGCCACCAGCAGAGATCCCCCCGGACACCAAAATTCACACCTCCACTTT.